Below, one T cell receptor (beta chain) is given with its context. No cognate antigen has been identified for it. Base qualities are not provided; no much larger clone lies one nucleotide away. The collaborating institutions used their own protocols to collect whole blood in K2EDTA tubes. For TCRbeta analysis, collaborator samples were shipped as frozen whole blood, as isolated PBMCs, or as DNA extracted from either sample type. TCRbeta CDR3 regions were amplified from genomic DNA by means of the immunoSEQ Assay, a bias-controlled multiplex PCR. The published analysis was carried out like this. Within the assay, amplification of reference gene primers was used to estimate how many nucleated cells each sample contained. To quantify the absolute abundance of each unique TCRbeta CDR3 rearrangement, sequence reads were collapsed and filtered. For each sample, productive Simpson clonality was calculated as the square root of Simpson's diversity index over productive rearrangements. The table comes from immuneACCESS by way of TCRdb, which keeps in-frame sequences with V and J called. Part of the clones is missing from these tables; in studies checked, under half for an unresolved V gene and the rest for unknown reasons. Clonal size and the V and J genes are those of that table, whereas D and trimming came from the DNA. This sample has some 42,000 clones in its table, and 80% to 90% of those were observed once. The ten biggest clones cover 9% of the sample.

These data come from a study of blood T cell repertoires in COVID-19 (dated by TCRdb to 2019 to 2021). In the study overall: Samples covering the acute and convalescent phases of COVID-19 were provided by collaborators in the United States, Italy and Spain. Where HLA class I and class II types were available, the types were taken from metadata supplied by the sample provider, not from assay-based typing. The repertoires were released in a freely available public database intended as a resource for research on the immune response to SARS-CoV-2. The material from the prospective study consisted of cDNA or gDNA derived from T cells, B-cell-depleted T cells, or PBMCs. Samples were obtained from the ongoing ImmuneRACE study (first 160 participants) and from some 1,200 subjects provided by 6 global collaborators. Deeply sampled blood TCRbeta repertoires from subjects exposed to, actively infected with, or recovered from COVID-19 were included in the dataset. The sample metadata nearly always contained a de-identified subject ID, COVID-19 status, age in years and sex. The paper as a whole reports these results and caveats: Clinical and demographic metadata were provided uncurated, with the amount varying by source and participant.

From the cysteine up to the phenylalanine, the CDR3 has a length of 16 residues. CDR3 DNA only is kept here, 48 bases in frame from base 1. The germline V gene (reference sequence) specifies LNHDA as CDR1 and SQIVND as CDR2. For this chain, trimming is 4 bases at the V end and 1 base at the J end, and the number of junction bases without a gene match is 7. The origin of this receptor is a man in his thirties or forties with active or convalescent COVID-19. Material for sequencing was peripheral blood. This sequence uses TRBV19 and TRBJ1-5; 7 junctional bases match TRBD1. CDR3 region: CASSKTGDGSNQPQHF. The sequence in DNA is TGTGCCAGTAGTAAAACAGGGGATGGGAGCAATCAGCCCCAGCATTTT.